This TCR beta chain was found in a study of blood T cell repertoires in COVID-19. The wider study: Samples representing acute and convalescent COVID-19 were sourced from the United States, Italy and Spain. From T cells, B-cell-depleted T cells, or PBMCs came the material, which was cDNA or gDNA.

Method: immunoSEQ multiplex PCR; TCRdb's copy keeps in-frame clones and lacks some. The top ten clones hold 0.6% of a sample with approximately 440,000 clones, 90% of them seen once. Donors were grouped by their self-reported clinical history. Germline V CDR1 and CDR2: LNHDA, SQIVND (reference sequence). With 5 bases removed from V and 0 bases from J, the gap between germline ends came to 13 bases. The CDR3 contains 15 residues. The specimen sequenced was PBMCs or T cells enriched from blood (not recorded which). This clonotype originated in a man younger than 30 who had recovered from COVID-19. The chain links TRBV19 to TRBJ1-1; maybe TRBD1 (5 bases). In nucleotides, the CDR3 is TGTGCCAGTAGTTGGCAGGGACTAATGAACACTGAAGCTTTCTTT. As protein: CASSWQGLMNTEAFF.